This TCR beta chain is drawn from a study of shared clonotypes between healthy human individuals. Study context: The study drew on two women and three men aged 18 to 49 as donors. Whole-study findings and limits: Represented diversity, genetic and exposure-history alike, was limited by few donors.

Without sorting, samples used approximately 99 million PBMCs for genomic DNA. The germline CDR1 and CDR2 sequences are SGDLS and YYNGEE. CDR3 size: 18 residues. V was clipped by 0 bases and J by 6 bases; unmatched bases: 12. As to this clone: The antigen is not known.

In the source study's methods: ImmunoSEQ output held junction-only sequences without quality scores, so filtering differed. Profiling relied on immunoSEQ multiplex PCR, and the TCRdb table lists in-frame clones only, not all of them. The V and J calls and the clone size are those of that table, but D and trimming were determined from the DNA. Seen here are about 470,000 clones, about four fifths observed once, and the top ten hold less than 15%. The sequence derives from a woman in her thirties or forties in good health. Some clones in this sample may be carry-over from other donors' samples. The rearrangement links TRBV9 to TRBJ2-1; TRBD2 matches 10 bases. Sequencing input: PBMCs. CDR3 coding DNA: TGTGCCAGCAGCGTAGATTCTCTGAGTAGCGGGAGGAGCAATGAGCAGTTCTTC. Translating gives CASSVDSLSSGRSNEQFF.